These 11 T cell receptor beta chains came from one sample sequenced in a study of T-cell reconstitution after alpha-beta-depleted transplantation in children (dated by TCRdb to about 2016). Paper-wide results and their limitations: The frequencies of hyperexpanded clones fell over the following months, and after one year, T-cell counts and TCRbeta diversity were mostly attributed to newly produced T cells.

The library was prepared using PCR. The sequencing machine was an Illumina HiSeq 2500. To normalize quantification of the TCRbeta repertoire, the TCR libraries were built with molecular barcoding that relied on unique molecular identifiers. The public reads were reanalyzed by TCRdb: fastp trimming at Q25, MiXCR alignment, in-frame beta chains only. Rows matching on CDR3 protein sequence are summarized as one entry with the most common DNA and genes. For this sample the table gives about 300,000 distinct CDR3 sequences, of which 6.5% to 9% were detected only once. The top ten hold 8.5% to 9.5% of the sample. This sample's treatment or condition label indicates: allogeneic hematopoietic cell transplantation with graft depleted of TCRalphabeta T cells and CD19 B cells. Which antigens these TCRs recognize remains unknown. The starting material was peripheral blood, obtained 360 days after TCRalphabeta/CD19-depleted stem cell transplant. The source is a female patient aged 2-9 years who had a stem cell transplant for Fanconi anemia, so the T cells may come from the graft donor.

This clonotype has ten or more counts. The rearrangement joins TRBV6-5 to TRBJ1-1; 7 bases align to TRBD1. Trimming at V came to 2 bases and at J to 5 bases, leaving 5 bases not matched to a gene. CDR1 MNHEY and CDR2 SVGAGI come from the germline V gene. The CDR3 contains 14 residues. The CDR3 protein is CASSYRDSGTEAFF. The CDR3 bases are TGTGCCAGCAGTTACCGGGACAGCGGGACTGAAGCTTTCTTT.

The V and J genes are TRBV3-1 and TRBJ2-1; D remains unclear. The germline gives CDR1 LGHDT, CDR2 YNNKEL (reference sequence). Trimming shortened V by 6 bases and J by 5 bases, and 11 bases separated the two germline ends. The CDR3 has 13 amino acids. The CDR3: CASRLWANNEQFF. The CDR3 nucleotides read TGTGCCAGCAGACTTTGGGCTAACAATGAGCAGTTCTTC.

This clonotype was observed many times. The V and J genes are TRBV21-1 and TRBJ1-1. TRBV21-1 is tagged as a pseudogene. This CDR3 is built from 13 residues. DNA of the CDR3: TGTGCCATCGCCGGGACTATGAACACTGAAGCTTTCTTT. Translating gives CAIAGTMNTEAFF.

This clonotype has a count of ten or more. This chain connects TRBV7-8 to TRBJ2-5; TRBD1 aligns across 7 bases. Trimming removed 2 bases from V and 9 bases from J; junction bases left unmatched: 9. Per germline, CDR1 SGHVS and CDR2 FQNEAQ. The length of the CDR3 is 14 residues. For the CDR3, the DNA is TGTGCCAGCAGCTTACACAGGGGACAAGGGCCCCAGTACTTC. Its translation is CASSLHRGQGPQYF.

The J gene is TRBJ2-5, the V gene TRBV6-1; TRBD2 matches at 13 bases. Looked up from germline, CDR1 is MNHNS and CDR2 is SASEGT. J gave up 4 bases and V 6 bases, and 5 bases lay outside the gene matches. The CDR3 consists of 15 residues. The CDR3: CASRRTSGGAETQYF. The CDR3 DNA follows: TGTGCCAGCAGGCGGACTAGCGGGGGTGCAGAGACCCAGTACTTC.

The chain combines TRBV3-1 with TRBJ2-1; 9 bases match TRBD2. CDR1 LGHDT and CDR2 YNNKEL come from the germline V gene (reference sequence). V lost 3 bases to trimming and J lost 4 bases; unmatched junction nucleotides: 1. The CDR3 sequence is 14 residues long. The CDR3 DNA reads as TGTGCCAGCAGCCATACTAGCGGGTACAATGAGCAGTTCTTC. Protein: CASSHTSGYNEQFF.

This clonotype was counted ten times or more. V is TRBV15 and J is TRBJ2-2; 9 bases fit TRBD1. Per germline, CDR1 LNHNV and CDR2 YYDKDF (reference sequence). The V segment lost 5 bases and the J segment 7 bases; nucleotides outside the gene matches: 11. This CDR3 has 16 residues. Written as DNA, the CDR3 is TGTGCCACCAGCTTTCTGGACAGGGGACGAATCGGGGAGCTGTTTTTT. Protein sequence: CATSFLDRGRIGELFF. Based on the CDR3 plus reference TRBV15 and TRBJ2-2, the full variable domain is DAMVIQNPRYQVTQFGKPVTLSCSQTLNHNVMYWYQQKSSQAPKLLFHYYDKDFNNEADTPDNFQSRRPNTSFCFLDIRSPGLGDTAMYLCATSFLDRGRIGELFFGEGSRLTVL.

In its sample, this clonotype was seen a few times. The chain couples TRBV4-3 to TRBJ1-2; D unresolved. CDR3 size: 13 residues. Germline CDR1 LGHNA, CDR2 YSLEER. With 0 bases removed from V and 6 bases from J, the gap between germline ends came to 8 bases. The CDR3 DNA follows: TGCGCCAGCAGCCAAGAACGAGGTAATGGCTACACCTTC. This sequence encodes CASSQERGNGYTF.

This clonotype was counted ten times or more. The chain has TRBV6-2 or TRBV6-3 and TRBJ2-2; D uncertain. CDR1 MNHEY and CDR2 SVGEGT come from the germline V gene. Deletions cut 10 bases from V and 7 bases from J, with 16 bases between. The CDR3 contains 13 residues. In DNA form, the CDR3 reads TGTGCCACCACCTTAAGGGTTCACGGGGAGCTGTTTTTT. Translated: CATTLRVHGELFF.

This clonotype came up many times. The chain couples TRBV20-1 to TRBJ2-3; TRBD2 agrees at 7 bases. The germline gives CDR1 DFQATT, CDR2 SNEGSKA (reference sequence). The CDR3 totals 15 residues. V shed 3 bases, J shed 2 bases, and the junction held 8 bases outside the gene matches. The chain's CDR3 is CSASVSGPHTDTQYF. The CDR3 bases are TGCAGTGCTAGTGTTAGCGGGCCACACACAGATACGCAGTATTTT.

The chain carries TRBV7-7 and TRBJ2-1, with 8 bases fitting TRBD2. CDR1 SSHAT and CDR2 FNYEAQ come from the germline V gene (reference sequence). This CDR3 is built from 16 residues. V shed 5 bases, J shed 8 bases, and the junction held 14 bases outside the gene matches. DNA for the CDR3: TGTGCCAGCAGCACCCTCGCGGGGGGTTTAGACGATGAGCAGTTCTTC. Translated: CASSTLAGGLDDEQFF.